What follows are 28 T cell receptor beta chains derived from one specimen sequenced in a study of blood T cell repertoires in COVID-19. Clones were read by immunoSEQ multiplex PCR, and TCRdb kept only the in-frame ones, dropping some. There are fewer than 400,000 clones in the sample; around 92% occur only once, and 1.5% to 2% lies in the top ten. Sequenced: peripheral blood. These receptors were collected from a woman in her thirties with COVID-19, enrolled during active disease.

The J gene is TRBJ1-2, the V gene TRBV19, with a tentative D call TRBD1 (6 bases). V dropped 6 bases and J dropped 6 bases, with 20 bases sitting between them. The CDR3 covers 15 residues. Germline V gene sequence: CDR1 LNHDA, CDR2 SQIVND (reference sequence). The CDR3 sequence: CASSLSPQGWHGYTF. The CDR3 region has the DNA TGTGCCAGTAGCCTCTCCCCGCAGGGGTGGCATGGCTACACCTTC. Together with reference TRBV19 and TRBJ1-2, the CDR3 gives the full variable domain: DGGITQSPKYLFRKEGQNVTLSCEQNLNHDAMYWYRQDPGQGLRLIYYSQIVNDFQKGDIAEGYSVSREKKESFPLTVTSAQKNPTAFYLCASSLSPQGWHGYTFGSGTRLTVV.

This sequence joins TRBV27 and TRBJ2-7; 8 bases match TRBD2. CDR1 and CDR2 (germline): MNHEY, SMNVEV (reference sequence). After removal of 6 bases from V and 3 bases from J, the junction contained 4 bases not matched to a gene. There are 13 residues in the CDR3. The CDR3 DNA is TGTGCCAGCAGCCCCCGGGGGGGCTACGAGCAGTACGTC. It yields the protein CASSPRGGYEQYV.

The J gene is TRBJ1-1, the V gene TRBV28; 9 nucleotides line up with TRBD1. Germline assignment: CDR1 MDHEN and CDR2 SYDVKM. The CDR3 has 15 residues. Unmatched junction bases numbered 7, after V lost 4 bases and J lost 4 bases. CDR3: CASSSPGQGATEAFF. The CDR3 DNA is TGTGCCAGCAGTTCCCCGGGACAGGGTGCCACTGAAGCTTTCTTT.

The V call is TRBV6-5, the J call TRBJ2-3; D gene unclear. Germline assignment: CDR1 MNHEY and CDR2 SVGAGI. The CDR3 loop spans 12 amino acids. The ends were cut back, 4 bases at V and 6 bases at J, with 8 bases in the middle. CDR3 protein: CASSFLGDTQYF. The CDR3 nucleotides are TGTGCCAGCAGTTTTCTAGGTGATACGCAGTATTTT.

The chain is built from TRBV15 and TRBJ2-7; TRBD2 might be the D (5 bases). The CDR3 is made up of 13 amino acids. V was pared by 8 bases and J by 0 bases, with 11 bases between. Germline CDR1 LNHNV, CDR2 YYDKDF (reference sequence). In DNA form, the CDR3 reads TGTGCCACCGGGTCGGGGAGCTCCTACGAGCAGTACTTC. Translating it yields CATGSGSSYEQYF. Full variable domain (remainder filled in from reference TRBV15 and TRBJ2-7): DAMVIQNPRYQVTQFGKPVTLSCSQTLNHNVMYWYQQKSSQAPKLLFHYYDKDFNNEADTPDNFQSRRPNTSFCFLDIRSPGLGDTAMYLCATGSGSSYEQYFGPGTRLTVT.

CDR3 bases: TGTGCCAGAAGCTTAGGGGTTTCCGGTCTTGTAACGGGAGGCTCTGGAAACACCATATATTTT. Translated, it gives CARSLGVSGLVTGGSGNTIYF. The rearrangement joins TRBV7-5 to TRBJ1-3. TRBV7-5 constitutes a pseudogene. The CDR3 has 21 amino acids.

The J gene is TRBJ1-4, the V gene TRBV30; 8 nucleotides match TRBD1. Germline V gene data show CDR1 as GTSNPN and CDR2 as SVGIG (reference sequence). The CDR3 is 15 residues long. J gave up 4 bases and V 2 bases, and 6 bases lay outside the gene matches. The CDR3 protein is CAWSSQGAFNEKLFF. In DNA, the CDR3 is TGTGCCTGGAGTAGCCAGGGGGCCTTTAATGAAAAACTGTTTTTT.

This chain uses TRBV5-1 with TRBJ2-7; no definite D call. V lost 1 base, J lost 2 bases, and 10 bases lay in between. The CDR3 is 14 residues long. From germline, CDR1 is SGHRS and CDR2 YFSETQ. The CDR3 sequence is CASSLSYETYEQYV. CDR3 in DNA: TGCGCCAGCAGCTTGTCGTACGAGACCTACGAGCAGTACGTC.

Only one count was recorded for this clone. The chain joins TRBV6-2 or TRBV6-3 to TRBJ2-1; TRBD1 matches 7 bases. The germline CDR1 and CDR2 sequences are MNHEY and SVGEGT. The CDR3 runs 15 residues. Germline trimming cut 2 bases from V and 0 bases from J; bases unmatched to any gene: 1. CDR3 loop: CASSYRGLSYNEQFF. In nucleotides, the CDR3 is TGTGCCAGCAGTTACAGGGGGCTCTCCTACAATGAGCAGTTCTTC.

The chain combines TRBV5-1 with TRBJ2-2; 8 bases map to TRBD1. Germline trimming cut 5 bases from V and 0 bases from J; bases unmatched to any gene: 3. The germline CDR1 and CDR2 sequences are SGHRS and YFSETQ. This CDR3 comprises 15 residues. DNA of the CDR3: TGCGCCAGCAGGCCGGGACAGGCGAACACCGGGGAGCTGTTTTTT. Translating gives CASRPGQANTGELFF.

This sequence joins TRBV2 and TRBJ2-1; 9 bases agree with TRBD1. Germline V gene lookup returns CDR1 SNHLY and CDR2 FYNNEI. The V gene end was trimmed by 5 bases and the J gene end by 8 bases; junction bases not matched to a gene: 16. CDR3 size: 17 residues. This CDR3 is CASSITGGPPGEDEQFF. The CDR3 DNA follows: TGTGCCAGCAGTATTACAGGGGGCCCCCCGGGGGAGGATGAGCAGTTCTTC.

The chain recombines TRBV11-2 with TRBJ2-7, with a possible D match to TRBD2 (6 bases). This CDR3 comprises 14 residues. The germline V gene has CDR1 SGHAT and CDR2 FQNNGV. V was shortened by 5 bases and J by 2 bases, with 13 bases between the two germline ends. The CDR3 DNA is TGTGCCAGCAGCCCCCTCGGGGGAACCTACGAGCAGTACGTC. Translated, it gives CASSPLGGTYEQYV.

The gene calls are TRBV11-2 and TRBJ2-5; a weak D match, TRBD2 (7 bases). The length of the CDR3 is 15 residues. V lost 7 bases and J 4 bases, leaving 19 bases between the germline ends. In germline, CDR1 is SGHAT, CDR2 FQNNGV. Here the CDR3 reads CASTPGGGAGETQYF. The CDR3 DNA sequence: TGTGCCAGCACCCCTGGAGGGGGGGCGGGAGAGACCCAGTACTTC. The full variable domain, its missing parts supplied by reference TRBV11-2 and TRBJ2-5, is EAGVAQSPRYKIIEKRQSVAFWCNPISGHATLYWYQQILGQGPKLLIQFQNNGVVDDSQLPKDRFSAERLKGVDSTLKIQPAKLEDSAVYLCASTPGGGAGETQYFGPGTRLLVL.

Written as DNA, the CDR3 is TGTGCCAGCAGCTTAGCGGGTAGACAGGGGGCGGGCACCATATATTTT. Translation: CASSLAGRQGAGTIYF. V is TRBV7-2 and J is TRBJ1-3, with 10 bases identical to TRBD1. From germline, CDR1 is SGHTA and CDR2 FQGNSA. This CDR3 spans 16 amino acids. V was pared by 0 bases and J by 9 bases, with 8 bases of the junction left unmatched.

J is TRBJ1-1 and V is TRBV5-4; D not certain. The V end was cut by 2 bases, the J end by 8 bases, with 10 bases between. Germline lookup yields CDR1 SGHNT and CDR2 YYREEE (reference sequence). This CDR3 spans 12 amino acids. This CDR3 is CASSFEATEAFF. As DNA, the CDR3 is TGTGCCAGCAGCTTTGAAGCTACCGAAGCTTTCTTT. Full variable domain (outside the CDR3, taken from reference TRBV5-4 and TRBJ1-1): ETGVTQSPTHLIKTRGQQVTLRCSSQSGHNTVSWYQQALGQGPQFIFQYYREEENGRGNFPPRFSGLQFPNYSSELNVNALELDDSALYLCASSFEATEAFFGQGTRLTVV.

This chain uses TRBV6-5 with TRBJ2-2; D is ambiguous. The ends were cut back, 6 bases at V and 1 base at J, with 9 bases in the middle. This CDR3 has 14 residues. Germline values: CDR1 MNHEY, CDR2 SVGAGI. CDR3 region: CASRPNRNTGELFF. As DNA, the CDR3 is TGTGCCAGCAGACCCAACAGGAACACCGGGGAGCTGTTTTTT.

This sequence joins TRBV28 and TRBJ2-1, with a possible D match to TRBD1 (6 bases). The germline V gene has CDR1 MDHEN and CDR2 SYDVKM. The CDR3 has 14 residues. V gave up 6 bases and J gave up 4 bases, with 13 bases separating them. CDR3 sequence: CASSSGQFYNEQFF. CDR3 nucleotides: TGTGCCAGCAGCTCCGGACAGTTTTACAATGAGCAGTTCTTC.

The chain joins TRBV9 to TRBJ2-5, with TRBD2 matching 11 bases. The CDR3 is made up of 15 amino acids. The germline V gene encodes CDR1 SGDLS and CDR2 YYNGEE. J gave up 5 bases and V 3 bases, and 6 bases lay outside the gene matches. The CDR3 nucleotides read TGTGCCAGCAGCGGTAGCGGGGGGGCTGGGGAGACCCAGTACTTC. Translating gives CASSGSGGAGETQYF.

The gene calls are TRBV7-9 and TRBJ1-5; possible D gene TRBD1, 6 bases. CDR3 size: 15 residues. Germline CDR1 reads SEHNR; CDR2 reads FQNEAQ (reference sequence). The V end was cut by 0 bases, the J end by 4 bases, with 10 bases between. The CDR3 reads CASSLATGINQPQHF. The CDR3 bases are TGTGCCAGCAGCTTAGCGACAGGTATTAATCAGCCCCAGCATTTT.

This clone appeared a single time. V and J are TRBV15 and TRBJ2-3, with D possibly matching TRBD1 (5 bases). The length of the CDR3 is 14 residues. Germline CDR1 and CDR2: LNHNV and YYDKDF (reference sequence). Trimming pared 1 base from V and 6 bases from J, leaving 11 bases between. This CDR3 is CATSRGTGSDTQYF. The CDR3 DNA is TGTGCCACCAGCAGAGGCACAGGATCGGATACGCAGTATTTT.

DNA for the CDR3: TGTGCCAGCGCTGGGACTAGCGGGGGGCGAAAAGAGCAGTACGTC. Its translation: CASAGTSGGRKEQYV. V usage is TRBV28 and J usage is TRBJ2-7; 15 bases are a match to TRBD2. Germline trimming cut 8 bases from V and 7 bases from J; bases unmatched to any gene: 9. Germline values: CDR1 MDHEN, CDR2 SYDVKM. This CDR3 has 15 amino acids.

The CDR3 nucleotides read TGTGCCAGCGGGGGGGCGGATAGCAATCAGCCCCAGCATTTT. Its translation: CASGGADSNQPQHF. The V gene is TRBV9, the J gene TRBJ1-5, with D perhaps matching TRBD1 (6 bases). There are 14 residues in the CDR3. Trimming pared 7 bases from V and 0 bases from J, leaving 11 bases between. Germline V gene data show CDR1 as SGDLS and CDR2 as YYNGEE.

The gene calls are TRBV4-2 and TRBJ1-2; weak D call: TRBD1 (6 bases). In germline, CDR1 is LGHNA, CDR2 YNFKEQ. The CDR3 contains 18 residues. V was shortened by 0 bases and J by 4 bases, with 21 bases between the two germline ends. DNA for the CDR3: TGTGCCAGCAGCCAAGAAGGTCAGACAGGACGATTTCTCTATGGCTACACCTTC. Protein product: CASSQEGQTGRFLYGYTF.

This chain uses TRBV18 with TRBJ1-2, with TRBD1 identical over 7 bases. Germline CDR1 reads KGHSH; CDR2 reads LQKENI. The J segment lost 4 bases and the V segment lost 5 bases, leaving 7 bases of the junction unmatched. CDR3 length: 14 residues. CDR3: CASSAGGDVYGYTF. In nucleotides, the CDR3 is TGTGCCAGCTCAGCAGGGGGAGACGTCTATGGCTACACCTTC.

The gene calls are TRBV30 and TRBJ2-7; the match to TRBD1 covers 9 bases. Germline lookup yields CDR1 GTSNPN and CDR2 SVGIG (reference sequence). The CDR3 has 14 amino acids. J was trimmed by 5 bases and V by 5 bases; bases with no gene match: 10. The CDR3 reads CAWLNRGHSDEQYF. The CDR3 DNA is TGTGCCTGGTTAAACAGGGGGCATTCCGACGAGCAGTACTTC.

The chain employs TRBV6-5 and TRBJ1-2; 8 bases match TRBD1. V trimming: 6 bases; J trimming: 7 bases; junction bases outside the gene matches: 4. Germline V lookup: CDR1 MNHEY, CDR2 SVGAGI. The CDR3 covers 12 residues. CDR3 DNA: TGTGCCAGCAGGCAGGGGGCATTTGGCTACACCTTC. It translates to CASRQGAFGYTF.

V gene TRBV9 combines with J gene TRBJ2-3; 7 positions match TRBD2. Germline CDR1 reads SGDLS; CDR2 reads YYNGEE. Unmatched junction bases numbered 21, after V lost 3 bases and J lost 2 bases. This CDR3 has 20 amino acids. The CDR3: CASSASISGGFILNTDTQYF. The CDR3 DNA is TGTGCCAGCAGCGCATCAATCTCGGGGGGATTCATACTTAACACAGATACGCAGTATTTT.

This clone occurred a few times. As DNA, the CDR3 is TGTGCCAGCAACGAAGTGACTAGCGGGGGACCTAGCTCCTACGAGCAGTACGTC. This codes for CASNEVTSGGPSSYEQYV. This chain connects TRBV7-6 to TRBJ2-7, with TRBD2 matching 12 bases. The CDR3 has 18 residues. CDR1 is SGHVS and CDR2 is FNYEAQ in the germline V gene. V was clipped by 7 bases and J by 0 bases; unmatched bases: 13.